Presented here are 27 T cell receptor beta chains from one specimen sequenced in a study of T cells after yellow fever vaccination. A single record per CDR3 protein comes from TCRdb applying MiXCR to the 5' RACE reads. The data contain some 250,000 distinct CDR3 sequences, less than 9% of them singletons. Sequencing used CD4+ T cells sorted from PBMCs, obtained 15 days after the yellow fever booster vaccination. These receptors all come from a man aged 25 to 40 who received the YFV17D yellow fever vaccine.

This clonotype was counted at least ten times. V gene TRBV29-1 combines with J gene TRBJ2-1; a weak D match, TRBD2 (5 bases). The V end was cut by 7 bases, the J end by 0 bases, with 16 bases between. CDR1 SQVTM and CDR2 ANQGSEA come from the germline V gene. The CDR3 is 15 residues long. The DNA for the CDR3 is TGCAGCGCCGGCTTGAGGGAGAGCTCCTACAATGAGCAGTTCTTC. This sequence encodes CSAGLRESSYNEQFF.

This chain links TRBV5-1 with TRBJ2-2; a possible D gene is TRBD2 (5 bases). V lost 0 bases and J 6 bases, leaving 15 bases between the germline ends. CDR1 and CDR2 from the germline V gene are SGHRS and YFSETQ. This CDR3 spans 16 amino acids. The CDR3 protein is CASSLEKSGWSGELFF. The CDR3, as DNA: TGCGCCAGCAGCTTGGAAAAGAGCGGTTGGTCCGGGGAGCTGTTTTTT. Looking up the rest from reference TRBV5-1 and TRBJ2-2 gives the full variable domain: KAGVTQTPRYLIKTRGQQVTLSCSPISGHRSVSWYQQTPGQGLQFLFEYFSETQRNKGNFPGRFSGRQFSNSRSEMNVSTLELGDSALYLCASSLEKSGWSGELFFGEGSRLTVL.

This clonotype was seen a handful of times. V and J are TRBV6-5 and TRBJ2-7; D possibly corresponds to TRBD1 (5 bases). The CDR3 totals 15 residues. In germline, CDR1 is MNHEY, CDR2 SVGAGI. Trimming removed 5 bases at V and 2 bases at J, with 16 bases between. The chain's CDR3 is CASSPNVDIPYEQYF. CDR3 coding DNA: TGTGCCAGCAGTCCCAATGTGGACATTCCCTACGAGCAGTACTTC.

CDR3 sequence: CSAPNRGPENEQYF. In DNA, the CDR3 is TGCAGTGCCCCAAATCGTGGGCCTGAGAACGAGCAGTACTTC. The rearrangement links TRBV20-1 to TRBJ2-7, with D unclear. V lost 6 bases, J lost 5 bases, and 20 bases lay in between. Per germline, CDR1 DFQATT and CDR2 SNEGSKA (reference sequence). CDR3 length equals 14 residues.

This clonotype was observed a few times. The CDR3 sequence is CASSTGTTTYNEQFF. DNA for the CDR3: TGTGCCAGCAGCACCGGGACAACAACCTACAATGAGCAGTTCTTC. The gene calls are TRBV6-2 or TRBV6-3 and TRBJ2-1, with D possibly being TRBD1 (6 bases). Trimming took 6 bases from V and 2 from J, leaving 14 bases between them. The germline gives CDR1 MNHEY, CDR2 SVGEGT. The CDR3 consists of 15 residues.

The CDR3 nucleotides read TGTGCCAGCAGCTTGGAGAGACAAAGACAAGAGACCCAGTACTTC. As protein: CASSLERQRQETQYF. The V call is TRBV5-4, the J call TRBJ2-5; D gene unclear. From germline, CDR1 is SGHNT and CDR2 YYREEE (reference sequence). The CDR3 runs 15 residues. The germline V and J ends were trimmed by 0 bases and 2 bases, with 11 bases remaining between them.

The rearrangement links TRBV5-6 to TRBJ2-1; possibly TRBD1 for D (5 bases). The CDR3 is 15 residues long. Germline CDR1 SGHDT, CDR2 YYEEEE. Trimming stripped 2 bases from V and 2 bases from J, with 11 bases between. The CDR3 coding sequence is TGTGCCAGCAGCTTCTTACAAGGGGCCTACAATGAGCAGTTCTTC. Residues: CASSFLQGAYNEQFF. Drawing the rest from reference TRBV5-6 and TRBJ2-1, the complete variable domain is DAGVTQSPTHLIKTRGQQVTLRCSPKSGHDTVSWYQQALGQGPQFIFQYYEEEERQRGNFPDRFSGHQFPNYSSELNVNALLLGDSALYLCASSFLQGAYNEQFFGPGTRLTVL.

This clonotype has just a few counts. V gene TRBV30 combines with J gene TRBJ2-3, with no clear D. The V and J ends lost 3 bases and 0 bases respectively, with 16 bases between them. This CDR3 spans 16 amino acids. From germline, CDR1 is GTSNPN and CDR2 SVGIG (reference sequence). The CDR3 region has the DNA TGTGCCTGGAGAGCTTATCCACCTCCGAGCACAGATACGCAGTATTTT. It codes for CAWRAYPPPSTDTQYF. Together with reference TRBV30 and TRBJ2-3, the CDR3 gives the full variable domain: SQTIHQWPATLVQPVGSPLSLECTVEGTSNPNLYWYRQAAGRGLQLLFYSVGIGQISSEVPQNLSASRPQDRQFILSSKKLLLSDSGFYLCAWRAYPPPSTDTQYFGPGTRLTVL.

At least ten counts were recorded for this clonotype. The chain recombines TRBV5-1 with TRBJ1-1; no reliable D call. This CDR3 is built from 12 residues. The V end lost 4 bases, the J end lost 4 bases, and 8 bases lay between the germline ends. In germline, CDR1 is SGHRS, CDR2 YFSETQ. The CDR3 loop is CASSIGSTEAFF. The DNA of the CDR3 is TGCGCCAGCAGCATAGGGAGCACTGAAGCTTTCTTT.

This clonotype came up a few times. DNA of the CDR3: TGTGCCAGCAGCCAAGAGGCACTAGAGCAGTTCTTC. Amino acid sequence: CASSQEALEQFF. The V call is TRBV14, the J call TRBJ2-1; D is unclear. The length of the CDR3 is 12 residues. Per the germline V gene, CDR1 is SGHDN and CDR2 is FVKESK. V lost 0 bases to trimming and J lost 10 bases, with 7 bases between them.

V is TRBV10-3 and J is TRBJ1-1; possibly TRBD1 for D (6 bases). Germline CDR1 and CDR2: ENHRY and SYGVKD. V was shortened by 8 bases and J by 1 base, with 14 bases between the two germline ends. This CDR3 has 14 amino acids. For the CDR3, the DNA is TGTGCCATCGCGGGGCAGGGGACGAACACTGAAGCTTTCTTT. Protein: CAIAGQGTNTEAFF.

V usage is TRBV18 and J usage is TRBJ1-1; a weak D match, TRBD1 (5 bases). Germline V lookup: CDR1 KGHSH, CDR2 LQKENI. This CDR3 spans 14 amino acids. With 6 bases removed from V and 2 bases from J, the gap between germline ends came to 13 bases. Here the CDR3 reads CASSRGADNTEAFF. The DNA for the CDR3 is TGTGCCAGCTCCCGAGGGGCGGACAACACTGAAGCTTTCTTT.

This clonotype has ten or more counts. The J gene is TRBJ2-7, the V gene TRBV4-3; 7 bases are a match to TRBD2. This CDR3 region has 15 residues. Germline CDR1 is LGHNA and CDR2 is YSLEER. The junction had 9 bases not matched to a gene; V was cut back by 1 base and J by 6 bases. DNA for the CDR3: TGCGCCAGCAGCCAAGGGCGGGAGATTCGTTCCGAGCAGTACTTC. It yields the protein CASSQGREIRSEQYF.

This rearrangement joins TRBV7-2 to TRBJ2-1; TRBD1 aligns across 12 bases. The germline gives CDR1 SGHTA, CDR2 FQGNSA. V was pared by 0 bases and J by 7 bases, with 4 bases of the junction left unmatched. The CDR3 is made up of 16 amino acids. The CDR3 loop reads CASSLAGTGGRNEQFF. As DNA, the CDR3 is TGTGCCAGCAGCTTAGCTGGGACAGGGGGCAGGAATGAGCAGTTCTTC.

This chain uses TRBV4-1 with TRBJ2-3; D remains ambiguous. Germline lookup yields CDR1 MGHRA and CDR2 YSYEKL. Trimming took off 0 bases at V and 2 bases at J, with 6 bases between the two ends. The CDR3 is made up of 14 amino acids. The CDR3 region is CASSQDPNTDTQYF. The CDR3 DNA is TGCGCCAGCAGCCAAGATCCCAACACAGATACGCAGTATTTT.

There are a few counts of this clonotype. The chain carries TRBV29-1 and TRBJ1-4, with D maybe TRBD1 (5 bases). V was pared by 4 bases and J by 10 bases, with 19 bases between. From germline, CDR1 is SQVTM and CDR2 ANQGSEA. CDR3 length: 14 amino acids. The CDR3 coding sequence is TGCAGCGTTGGGGAGGGACCCGGTAGGGGAAAACTGTTTTTT. Its translation is CSVGEGPGRGKLFF.

The gene calls are TRBV12-3 or TRBV12-4 and TRBJ2-2; maybe TRBD2 (5 bases). Between the trimmed V and J ends, which lost 3 bases and 7 bases, there was a span of 12 bases. There are 14 residues in the CDR3. CDR3 sequence: CASSFGRAGGELFF. The CDR3 DNA is TGTGCCAGCAGTTTCGGTCGGGCGGGCGGGGAGCTGTTTTTT.

This clonotype was recorded a few times. The chain employs TRBV20-1 and TRBJ2-2, with D perhaps TRBD1 or TRBD2 (5 bases each). V was clipped by 1 base and J by 6 bases, with 9 bases between them. CDR3 length: 13 amino acids. Germline lookup yields CDR1 DFQATT and CDR2 SNEGSKA (reference sequence). CDR3 sequence: CSARVRGAGELFF. The CDR3 DNA follows: TGCAGTGCTAGAGTAAGGGGAGCCGGGGAGCTGTTTTTT.

This clonotype was observed many times. The J gene is TRBJ2-7, the V gene TRBV7-2; D is unresolved. Trimming took 3 bases from V and 11 from J, leaving 17 bases between them. This CDR3 spans 13 amino acids. Germline values: CDR1 SGHTA, CDR2 FQGNSA. The CDR3 loop is CASSFSQASGEYF. For the CDR3, the DNA is TGTGCCAGCAGCTTCAGTCAGGCCTCTGGGGAGTACTTC.

This chain joins TRBV5-1 and TRBJ2-2; the match to TRBD2 covers 7 bases. This CDR3 is built from 17 residues. Germline V gene data show CDR1 as SGHRS and CDR2 as YFSETQ. V lost 5 bases, J lost 4 bases, and 14 bases stayed unmatched. CDR3 DNA: TGCGCCAGCAGAACGCCCTTCGGCGGGAGCGGCACCGGGGAGCTGTTTTTT. It translates to CASRTPFGGSGTGELFF. Full variable domain (rest looked up from reference TRBV5-1 and TRBJ2-2): KAGVTQTPRYLIKTRGQQVTLSCSPISGHRSVSWYQQTPGQGLQFLFEYFSETQRNKGNFPGRFSGRQFSNSRSEMNVSTLELGDSALYLCASRTPFGGSGTGELFFGEGSRLTVL.

This clonotype has at least ten counts. The V and J genes are TRBV11-2 and TRBJ2-7; D may be TRBD2 (5 bases). V was trimmed by 8 bases and J by 4 bases, leaving 18 bases between them. CDR1 and CDR2 (germline): SGHAT, FQNNGV. This CDR3 contains 14 residues. The CDR3 sequence: CASVLDGPRYEQYF. The CDR3 DNA is TGTGCCAGCGTACTAGATGGCCCTCGATACGAGCAGTACTTC.

This clonotype was counted many times. The chain has TRBV11-2 and TRBJ1-4; D is ambiguous. Trimming pared 4 bases from V and 1 base from J, leaving 22 bases between. This CDR3 has 19 amino acids. Germline V lookup: CDR1 SGHAT, CDR2 FQNNGV. This CDR3 reads CASSSLPSGGRGTNEKLFF. In DNA form, the CDR3 reads TGTGCCAGCAGCTCCCTCCCCTCGGGCGGGCGAGGAACTAATGAAAAACTGTTTTTT. The whole variable domain, remainder taken from reference TRBV11-2 and TRBJ1-4, is EAGVAQSPRYKIIEKRQSVAFWCNPISGHATLYWYQQILGQGPKLLIQFQNNGVVDDSQLPKDRFSAERLKGVDSTLKIQPAKLEDSAVYLCASSSLPSGGRGTNEKLFFGSGTQLSVL.

In this sample, this clonotype turned up a few times. This chain joins TRBV10-3 and TRBJ2-3; 10 bases fit TRBD2. Trimming took 2 bases from V and 4 from J; bases not matched to a gene: 3. Germline CDR1 is ENHRY and CDR2 is SYGVKD. The CDR3 has 15 amino acids. The CDR3 nucleotides are TGTGCCATCAGTGAGACTAGCGGGACCGCAGATACGCAGTATTTT. It translates to CAISETSGTADTQYF.

The chain uses TRBV4-3 and TRBJ2-3, with a weak D call TRBD1 (6 bases). V lost 5 bases to trimming and J lost 2 bases, with 11 bases between them. The CDR3 consists of 14 residues. Germline assignment: CDR1 LGHNA and CDR2 YSLEER. The CDR3 region has the DNA TGCGCCAGCAGCGTCCGGGACAACACAGATACGCAGTATTTT. It specifies CASSVRDNTDTQYF.

This clonotype was counted between two and nine times. The rearrangement links TRBV5-1 to TRBJ2-5; no firm D call. The CDR3 spans 14 residues. The V and J ends lost 0 bases and 7 bases respectively, with 13 bases between them. Germline V gene lookup returns CDR1 SGHRS and CDR2 YFSETQ. The CDR3 nucleotides read TGCGCCAGCAGCTTGGCCCTTGAATCTGCGACCCAGTACTTC. Protein sequence: CASSLALESATQYF.

With regard to this clonotype: A read error may be the cause here, since a much bigger clone is one base away. The chain joins TRBV11-2 to TRBJ1-5; a possible D gene is TRBD1 (6 bases). The CDR3 runs 13 residues. Trimming took 5 bases from V and 7 from J, leaving 12 bases between them. Per the germline V gene, CDR1 is SGHAT and CDR2 is FQNNGV. The CDR3 DNA reads as TGTGCCAGCAGCCTCGGACAGAAACAGCCCCAGCATTTT. It specifies CASSLGQKQPQHF.

This clonotype was counted many times. This chain links TRBV12-3 or TRBV12-4 with TRBJ2-3; D unresolved. The germline V and J ends were trimmed by 3 bases and 5 bases, with 9 bases remaining between them. This CDR3 contains 13 residues. The CDR3 is CASSFNYEDTQYF. The CDR3 DNA reads as TGTGCCAGCAGTTTCAACTACGAAGATACGCAGTATTTT.